Below, 3 T cell receptor beta chains from the same sample are listed, as sequenced in a study of T cells after yellow fever vaccination. A single record per CDR3 protein comes from TCRdb applying MiXCR to the 5' RACE reads. Of 200,000 to 300,000 distinct CDR3 sequences in the sample, 10% to 15% were seen once. The sample was CD4+ T cells sorted from PBMCs, taken 45 days after the yellow fever booster vaccination. These receptors were collected from a man aged 30 to 39 who received the YFV17D yellow fever vaccine.

This clonotype was seen a handful of times. This chain joins TRBV5-1 and TRBJ2-3; D call uncertain. CDR1 and CDR2 from the germline V gene are SGHRS and YFSETQ. CDR3 length: 14 residues. Deletions cut 3 bases from V and 0 bases from J, with 8 bases between. The DNA for the CDR3 is TGCGCCAGCAGCTCCACTACAAGCACAGATACGCAGTATTTT. This encodes CASSSTTSTDTQYF. Variable domain in full (rest from reference TRBV5-1 and TRBJ2-3): KAGVTQTPRYLIKTRGQQVTLSCSPISGHRSVSWYQQTPGQGLQFLFEYFSETQRNKGNFPGRFSGRQFSNSRSEMNVSTLELGDSALYLCASSSTTSTDTQYFGPGTRLTVL.

In its sample, this clonotype was seen a few times. The V and J genes are TRBV7-2 and TRBJ2-2; D is unresolved. The V gene lost 1 base and the J gene lost 3 bases, with 6 bases spanning the gap. The length of the CDR3 is 14 residues. Germline V gene sequence: CDR1 SGHTA, CDR2 FQGNSA. The CDR3 coding sequence is TGTGCCAGCAGCTTAGTGGAGTACACCGGGGAGCTGTTTTTT. Protein product: CASSLVEYTGELFF.

This clonotype showed up just once. The rearrangement joins TRBV30 to TRBJ2-7, with 7 bases aligning to TRBD2. Germline V lookup: CDR1 GTSNPN, CDR2 SVGIG (reference sequence). The V gene end was trimmed by 1 base and the J gene end by 3 bases; junction bases not matched to a gene: 6. CDR3 size: 14 residues. The CDR3 DNA is TGTGCCTGGAGTGCGGGGACTACCATCTACGAGCAGTACTTC. Translation: CAWSAGTTIYEQYF.